One and the same sample provided the 18 T cell receptor beta chains below, sequenced in a study of blood T cell repertoires in COVID-19. Only in-frame clones appear in the TCRdb table, and some are missing; sequencing was by immunoSEQ multiplex PCR. The data show some 400,000 clones, 80% to 90% seen once. The specimen sequenced was PBMCs or T cells enriched from blood (not recorded which). Receptors were obtained from a man in his thirties or forties who had recovered from COVID-19.

This chain connects TRBV5-8 to TRBJ1-2; possibly TRBD1 for D (5 bases). There are 15 residues in the CDR3. Trimming left V 2 bases short and J 8 bases short, with 19 bases between. Germline CDR1 and CDR2: SGHTS and YDEGEE. The CDR3 region is CASSFSSKGSSGYTF. The CDR3 DNA reads as TGTGCCAGCAGCTTTTCTTCAAAGGGGTCGTCCGGCTACACCTTC. Full variable domain (outside the CDR3, taken from reference TRBV5-8 and TRBJ1-2): EAGVTQSPTHLIKTRGQQATLRCSPISGHTSVYWYQQALGLGLQFLLWYDEGEERNRGNFPPRFSGRQFPNYSSELNVNALELEDSALYLCASSFSSKGSSGYTFGSGTRLTVV.

V usage is TRBV29-1 and J usage is TRBJ2-7, with 13 bases that match TRBD2. Losses at the gene ends were 1 base for V and 5 bases for J; bases not matched to a gene: 2. Per the germline V gene, CDR1 is SQVTM and CDR2 is ANQGSEA. The CDR3 has 14 residues. CDR3 sequence: CSVEGLAGGNEQYF. CDR3 DNA sequence: TGCAGCGTTGAAGGACTAGCGGGAGGCAACGAGCAGTACTTC.

This chain connects TRBV5-1 to TRBJ2-3; 8 nucleotides align to TRBD2. The V and J ends lost 4 bases and 4 bases, in that order; junction bases with no gene match: 8. Per the germline V gene, CDR1 is SGHRS and CDR2 is YFSETQ. The CDR3 contains 15 residues. The CDR3 sequence: CASSAGLDSPDTQYF. The CDR3 nucleotides are TGCGCCAGCAGCGCGGGACTAGATAGTCCAGATACGCAGTATTTT. Drawing the rest from reference TRBV5-1 and TRBJ2-3, the complete variable domain is KAGVTQTPRYLIKTRGQQVTLSCSPISGHRSVSWYQQTPGQGLQFLFEYFSETQRNKGNFPGRFSGRQFSNSRSEMNVSTLELGDSALYLCASSAGLDSPDTQYFGPGTRLTVL.

The J gene is TRBJ2-6, the V gene TRBV29-1, with 7 nucleotides matching TRBD1. Germline V gene data show CDR1 as SQVTM and CDR2 as ANQGSEA. With 5 bases clipped from V and 4 bases from J, the junction kept 5 bases outside the gene matches. The CDR3 has 14 residues. The DNA of the CDR3 is TGCAGCGTTTCCACAGGGGAGGGGGCCAACGTCCTGACTTTC. Protein sequence: CSVSTGEGANVLTF.

The V gene is TRBV5-5, the J gene TRBJ1-2; D gene unclear. CDR3 length: 12 amino acids. V gave up 6 bases and J gave up 8 bases, with 14 bases separating them. Germline CDR1 and CDR2: SGHKS and YYEKEE (reference sequence). DNA for the CDR3: TGTGCCAGCAATCCCGGCGGCGCGGGCTACACCTTC. Protein sequence: CASNPGGAGYTF.

CDR3 in DNA: TGTGCCAGCAGCTTAGGATACAGGGGTCAGCCCGTAGATACGCAGTATTTT. Amino acid sequence: CASSLGYRGQPVDTQYF. This chain joins TRBV11-2 and TRBJ2-3; 7 nucleotides match TRBD1. The germline V gene encodes CDR1 SGHAT and CDR2 FQNNGV. The CDR3 contains 17 residues. J was trimmed by 5 bases and V by 1 base; bases with no gene match: 12.

The V and J genes are TRBV14 and TRBJ2-7; D might be TRBD1 (6 bases). The CDR3 loop spans 13 amino acids. Germline CDR1 is SGHDN and CDR2 is FVKESK. Trimming left V 3 bases short and J 6 bases short, with 12 bases between. CDR3 nucleotide sequence: TGTGCCAGCAGCCACAGGGGTAGTTCCGAGCAGTACTTC. Translating gives CASSHRGSSEQYF.

The chain uses TRBV5-1 and TRBJ1-1; 8 bases agree with TRBD1. Germline-derived CDR1 and CDR2 are SGHRS and YFSETQ. V lost 4 bases, J lost 1 base, and 3 bases stayed unmatched. The CDR3 sequence is 14 residues long. CDR3 amino acids: CASSRTGGNTEAFF. CDR3 nucleotides: TGCGCCAGCAGCCGTACAGGGGGGAACACTGAAGCTTTCTTT.

This clone was seen a single time. The chain uses TRBV5-1 and TRBJ2-5, with 13 bases identical to TRBD2. Per germline, CDR1 SGHRS and CDR2 YFSETQ. The V gene end was trimmed by 4 bases and the J gene end by 5 bases; junction bases not matched to a gene: 5. The CDR3 has 15 residues. CDR3 amino acids: CASSLRTSGSETQYF. CDR3 DNA: TGCGCCAGCAGCCTAAGGACTAGCGGGAGTGAGACCCAGTACTTC.

This rearrangement joins TRBV6-6 to TRBJ2-1; TRBD2 might be the D (7 bases). Trimming cost V 6 bases and J 7 bases, with 22 bases left between them. Germline values: CDR1 MNHNY, CDR2 SVGAGI (reference sequence). The CDR3 length is 16 residues. CDR3 nucleotides: TGTGCCAGCAGCTATAGGGGGGGGGCTAAAGGGAATGAGCAGTTCTTC. It translates to CASSYRGGAKGNEQFF.

The gene calls are TRBV11-2 and TRBJ2-2; 11 positions agree with TRBD2. Germline CDR1 and CDR2: SGHAT and FQNNGV. The CDR3 is 15 amino acids. Trimming removed 5 bases from V and 7 bases from J; junction bases left unmatched: 6. DNA for the CDR3: TGTGCCAGCAGCCGACTAGCGGGGTACCTCGGGGAGCTGTTTTTT. Translation: CASSRLAGYLGELFF.

This clone was detected a few times. The chain couples TRBV3-1 (or the pseudogene TRBV3-2) to TRBJ1-4, with D possibly matching TRBD1 (5 bases). CDR1 and CDR2 (germline): LGHDT, YNNKEL (reference sequence). V was clipped by 4 bases and J by 7 bases, with 13 bases between them. The CDR3 length is 14 residues. The chain's CDR3 is CASSRRGFFEKLFF. The CDR3 DNA reads as TGTGCCAGCAGCCGTCGGGGGTTCTTTGAAAAACTGTTTTTT.

This clone was seen more than once but under ten times. This chain links TRBV2 with TRBJ1-1; possible D gene TRBD1, 6 bases. Deletions cut 10 bases from V and 6 bases from J, with 18 bases between. The length of the CDR3 is 13 residues. The germline gives CDR1 SNHLY, CDR2 FYNNEI. CDR3 DNA sequence: TGTGCCACACAGGGCGATTATGTGGCTGAAGCTTTCTTT. This sequence encodes CATQGDYVAEAFF.

The chain is built from TRBV11-2 and TRBJ2-7; 8 nucleotides agree with TRBD2. This CDR3 region has 15 residues. CDR1 is SGHAT and CDR2 is FQNNGV in the germline V gene. The V gene end was trimmed by 4 bases and the J gene end by 4 bases; junction bases not matched to a gene: 9. CDR3: CASSSYSGTAYEQYF. DNA of the CDR3: TGTGCCAGCAGCTCATATAGCGGGACCGCTTACGAGCAGTACTTC.

The genes are TRBV9 and TRBJ2-7, with 14 bases lining up with TRBD2. The junction had 7 bases not matched to a gene; V was cut back by 0 bases and J by 5 bases. CDR3 length equals 17 residues. The germline V gene has CDR1 SGDLS and CDR2 YYNGEE. Written as DNA, the CDR3 is TGTGCCAGCAGCGTAGCTCCCGGGACTAGCGGGAGTAACGAGCAGTACTTC. It codes for CASSVAPGTSGSNEQYF.

This clone was counted a single time. V is TRBV5-8 and J is TRBJ2-7; 9 positions match TRBD1. The V segment lost 1 base and the J segment 5 bases; nucleotides outside the gene matches: 7. The CDR3 loop spans 15 amino acids. Germline CDR1 SGHTS, CDR2 YDEGEE. The CDR3 loop reads CASSLTGTGINEQYF. Here the CDR3 DNA reads TGTGCCAGCAGCTTGACCGGGACAGGGATCAACGAGCAGTACTTC.

The chain links TRBV12-3 or TRBV12-4 to TRBJ1-1; weak D call: TRBD1 (6 bases). The CDR3 consists of 13 residues. V was clipped by 7 bases and J by 4 bases, with 13 bases between them. This CDR3 reads CASTTGRATEAFF. CDR3 sequence (DNA): TGTGCCAGCACTACAGGGAGGGCCACTGAAGCTTTCTTT.

There are a few counts of this clone. This rearrangement joins TRBV19 to TRBJ2-6; no clear D. CDR3 length: 15 residues. In germline, CDR1 is LNHDA, CDR2 SQIVND (reference sequence). Trimming took off 4 bases at V and 3 bases at J, with 10 bases between the two ends. CDR3: CASSTPSGGANVLTF. The DNA for the CDR3 is TGTGCCAGTAGTACCCCCTCGGGTGGGGCCAACGTCCTGACTTTC.